Listed here is a single T cell receptor beta chain. Its antigen is currently unknown. This same CDR3 is encoded by further DNA sequences in the sample. CDR1 is LGHNA and CDR2 is YSLEER in the germline V gene. V lost 0 bases and J lost 1, with 6 bases in between. The CDR3 has 14 residues. The sample originates from a study of cytomegalovirus exposure and HLA in healthy donors. Broader study findings: Three CMV-associated chains were confirmed in vitro to be specific for CMV antigens.

60 Vbeta and 13 Jbeta primers were used in PCR. The authors' processing: A later analysis counted some 87 million unique TCR beta chains, 9.5 million to 12 million shared. Clones were read by immunoSEQ multiplex PCR, and TCRdb kept only the in-frame ones, dropping some. D and trimming were read from the DNA, whereas the V and J calls and clone size are those reported in that table. The table lists roughly 70,000 clones, with 6.5% to 9.5% in the top ten. This chain connects TRBV4-3 to TRBJ1-1; D possibly corresponds to TRBD1 (6 bases). The TCR sequence derives from a female donor in good health and CMV-seropositive. The sequencing sample was made of PBMCs. This CDR3 is CASSQDRGNTEAFF. The CDR3 DNA follows: TGCGCCAGCAGCCAAGACAGGGGGAACACTGAAGCTTTCTTT.